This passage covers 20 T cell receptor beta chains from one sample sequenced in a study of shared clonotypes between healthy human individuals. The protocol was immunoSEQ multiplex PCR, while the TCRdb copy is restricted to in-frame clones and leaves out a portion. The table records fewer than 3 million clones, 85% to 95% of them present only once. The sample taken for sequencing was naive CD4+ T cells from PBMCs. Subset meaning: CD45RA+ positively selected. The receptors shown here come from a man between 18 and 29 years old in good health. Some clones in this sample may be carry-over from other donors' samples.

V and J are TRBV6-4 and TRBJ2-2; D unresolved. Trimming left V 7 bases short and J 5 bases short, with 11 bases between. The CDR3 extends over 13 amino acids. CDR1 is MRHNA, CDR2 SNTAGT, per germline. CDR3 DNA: TGTGCCAGCACCGACCGGGCGACCGGGGAGCTGTTTTTT. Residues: CASTDRATGELFF.

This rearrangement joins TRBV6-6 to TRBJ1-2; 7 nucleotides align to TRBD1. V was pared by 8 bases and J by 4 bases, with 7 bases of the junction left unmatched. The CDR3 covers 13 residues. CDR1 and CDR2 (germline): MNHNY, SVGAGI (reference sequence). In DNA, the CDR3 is TGTGCCAGCCGACAGGGTACGGTCTATGGCTACACCTTC. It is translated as CASRQGTVYGYTF.

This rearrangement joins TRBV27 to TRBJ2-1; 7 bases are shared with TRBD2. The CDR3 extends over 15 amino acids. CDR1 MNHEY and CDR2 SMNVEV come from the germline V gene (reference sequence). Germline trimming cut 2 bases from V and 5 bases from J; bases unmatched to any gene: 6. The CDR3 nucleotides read TGTGCCAGCAGTTTAGCAGGACTAGTAGACAATGAGCAGTTCTTC. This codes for CASSLAGLVDNEQFF.

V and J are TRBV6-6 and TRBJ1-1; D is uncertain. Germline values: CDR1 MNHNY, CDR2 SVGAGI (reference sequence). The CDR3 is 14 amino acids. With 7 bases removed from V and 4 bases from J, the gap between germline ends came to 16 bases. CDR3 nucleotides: TGTGCCAGCAACTACGCGTGGGAAGGCACTGAAGCTTTCTTT. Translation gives CASNYAWEGTEAFF.

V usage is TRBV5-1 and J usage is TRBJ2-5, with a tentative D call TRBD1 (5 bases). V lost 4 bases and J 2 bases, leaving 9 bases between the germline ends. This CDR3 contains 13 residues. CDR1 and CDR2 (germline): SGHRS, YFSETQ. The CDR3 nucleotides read TGCGCCAGCAGCATACAGGTTCAAGAGACCCAGTACTTC. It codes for CASSIQVQETQYF.

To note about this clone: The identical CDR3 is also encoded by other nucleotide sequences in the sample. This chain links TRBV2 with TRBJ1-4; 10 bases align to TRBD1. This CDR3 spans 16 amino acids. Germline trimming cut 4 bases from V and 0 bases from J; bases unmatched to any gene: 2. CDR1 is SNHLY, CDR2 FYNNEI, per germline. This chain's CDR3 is CASSGQGAATNEKLFF. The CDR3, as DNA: TGTGCCAGCAGTGGACAGGGGGCTGCAACTAATGAAAAACTGTTTTTT.

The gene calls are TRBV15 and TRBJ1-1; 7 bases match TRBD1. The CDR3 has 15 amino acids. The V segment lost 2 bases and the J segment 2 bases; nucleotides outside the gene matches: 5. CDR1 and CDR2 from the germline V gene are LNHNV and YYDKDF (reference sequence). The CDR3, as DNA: TGTGCCACCAGCAGAACCGGGACAGCAAACACTGAAGCTTTCTTT. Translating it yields CATSRTGTANTEAFF.

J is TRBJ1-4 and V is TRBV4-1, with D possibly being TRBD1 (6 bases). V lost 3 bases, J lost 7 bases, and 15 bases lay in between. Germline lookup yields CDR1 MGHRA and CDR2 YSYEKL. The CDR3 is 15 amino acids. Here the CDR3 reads CASSHFGGTGEKLFF. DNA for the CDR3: TGCGCCAGCAGCCACTTTGGGGGCACGGGTGAAAAACTGTTTTTT.

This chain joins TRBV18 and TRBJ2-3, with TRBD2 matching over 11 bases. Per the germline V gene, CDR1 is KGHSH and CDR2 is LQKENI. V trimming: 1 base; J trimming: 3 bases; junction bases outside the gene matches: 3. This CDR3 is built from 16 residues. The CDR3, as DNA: TGTGCCAGCTCACCACAACTAGCGGGAGTGACAGATACGCAGTATTTT. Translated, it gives CASSPQLAGVTDTQYF.

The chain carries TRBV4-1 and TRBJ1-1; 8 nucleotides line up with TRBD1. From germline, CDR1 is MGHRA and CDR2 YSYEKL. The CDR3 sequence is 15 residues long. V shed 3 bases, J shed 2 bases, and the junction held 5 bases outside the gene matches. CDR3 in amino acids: CASSQAPGGNTEAFF. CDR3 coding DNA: TGCGCCAGCAGCCAGGCCCCAGGGGGCAACACTGAAGCTTTCTTT.

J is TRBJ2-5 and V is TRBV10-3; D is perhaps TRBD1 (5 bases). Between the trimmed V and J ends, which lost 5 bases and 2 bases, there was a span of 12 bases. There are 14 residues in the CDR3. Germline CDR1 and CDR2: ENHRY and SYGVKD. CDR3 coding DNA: TGTGCCATCAGTCCCAGGGCAGCTCAAGAGACCCAGTACTTC. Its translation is CAISPRAAQETQYF.

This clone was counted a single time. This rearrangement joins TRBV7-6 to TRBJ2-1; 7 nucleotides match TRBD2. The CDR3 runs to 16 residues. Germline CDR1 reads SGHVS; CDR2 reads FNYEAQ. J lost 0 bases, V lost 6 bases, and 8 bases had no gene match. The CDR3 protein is CASRGSLADSYNEQFF. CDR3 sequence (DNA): TGTGCCAGCAGGGGATCCCTAGCGGACTCCTACAATGAGCAGTTCTTC. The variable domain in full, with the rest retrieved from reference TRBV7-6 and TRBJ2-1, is GAGVSQSPRYKVTKRGQDVALRCDPISGHVSLYWYRQALGQGPEFLTYFNYEAQQDKSGLPNDRFSAERPEGSISTLTIQRTEQRDSAMYRCASRGSLADSYNEQFFGPGTRLTVL.

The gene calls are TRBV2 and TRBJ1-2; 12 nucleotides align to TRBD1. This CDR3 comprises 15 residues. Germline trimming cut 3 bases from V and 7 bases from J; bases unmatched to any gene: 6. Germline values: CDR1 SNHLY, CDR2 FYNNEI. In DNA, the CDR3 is TGTGCCAGCAGTGACCTGGGACAGGGGGCGGCTGGCTACACCTTC. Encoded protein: CASSDLGQGAAGYTF. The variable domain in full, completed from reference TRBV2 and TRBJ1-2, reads EPEVTQTPSHQVTQMGQEVILRCVPISNHLYFYWYRQILGQKVEFLVSFYNNEISEKSEIFDDQFSVERPDGSNFTLKIRSTKLEDSAMYFCASSDLGQGAAGYTFGSGTRLTVV.

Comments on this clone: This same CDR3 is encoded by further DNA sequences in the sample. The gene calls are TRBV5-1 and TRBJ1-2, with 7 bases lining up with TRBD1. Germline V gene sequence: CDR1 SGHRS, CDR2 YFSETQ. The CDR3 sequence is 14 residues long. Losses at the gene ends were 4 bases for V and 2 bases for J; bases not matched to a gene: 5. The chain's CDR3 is CASSPQGGNYGYTF. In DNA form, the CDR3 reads TGCGCCAGCAGCCCCCAAGGGGGCAACTATGGCTACACCTTC.

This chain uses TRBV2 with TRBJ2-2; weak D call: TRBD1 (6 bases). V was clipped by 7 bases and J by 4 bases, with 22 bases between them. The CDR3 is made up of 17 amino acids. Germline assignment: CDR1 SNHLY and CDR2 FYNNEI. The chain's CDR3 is CASILGGSSRGTGELFF. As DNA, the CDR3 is TGTGCCAGCATCCTTGGGGGCTCTTCCCGCGGCACCGGGGAGCTGTTTTTT.

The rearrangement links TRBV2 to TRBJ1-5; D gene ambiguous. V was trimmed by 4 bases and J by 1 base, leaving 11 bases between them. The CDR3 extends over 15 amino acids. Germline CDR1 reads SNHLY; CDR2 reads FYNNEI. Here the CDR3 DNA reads TGTGCCAGCAGTGTACTATCTTCCAGCAATCAGCCCCAGCATTTT. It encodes CASSVLSSSNQPQHF. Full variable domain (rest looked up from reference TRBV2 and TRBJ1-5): EPEVTQTPSHQVTQMGQEVILRCVPISNHLYFYWYRQILGQKVEFLVSFYNNEISEKSEIFDDQFSVERPDGSNFTLKIRSTKLEDSAMYFCASSVLSSSNQPQHFGDGTRLSIL.

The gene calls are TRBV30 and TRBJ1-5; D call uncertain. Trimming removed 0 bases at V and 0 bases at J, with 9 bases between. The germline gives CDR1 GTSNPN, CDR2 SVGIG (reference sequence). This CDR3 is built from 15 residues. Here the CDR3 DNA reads TGTGCCTGGAGTGTAAGGGTTACTAGCAATCAGCCCCAGCATTTT. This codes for CAWSVRVTSNQPQHF.

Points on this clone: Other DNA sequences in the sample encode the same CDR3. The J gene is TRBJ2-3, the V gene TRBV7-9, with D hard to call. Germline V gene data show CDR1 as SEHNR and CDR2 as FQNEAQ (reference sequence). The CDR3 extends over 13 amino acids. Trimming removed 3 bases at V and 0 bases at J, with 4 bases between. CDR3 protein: CASSFGSTDTQYF. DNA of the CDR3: TGTGCCAGCAGCTTCGGTAGCACAGATACGCAGTATTTT.

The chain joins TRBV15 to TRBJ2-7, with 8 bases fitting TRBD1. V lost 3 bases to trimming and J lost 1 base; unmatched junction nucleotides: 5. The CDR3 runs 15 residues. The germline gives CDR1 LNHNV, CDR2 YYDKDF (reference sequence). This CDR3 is CATSSGQGYSYEQYF. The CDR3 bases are TGTGCCACCAGCAGTGGACAGGGATATTCCTACGAGCAGTACTTC. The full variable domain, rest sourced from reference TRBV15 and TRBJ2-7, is DAMVIQNPRYQVTQFGKPVTLSCSQTLNHNVMYWYQQKSSQAPKLLFHYYDKDFNNEADTPDNFQSRRPNTSFCFLDIRSPGLGDTAMYLCATSSGQGYSYEQYFGPGTRLTVT.

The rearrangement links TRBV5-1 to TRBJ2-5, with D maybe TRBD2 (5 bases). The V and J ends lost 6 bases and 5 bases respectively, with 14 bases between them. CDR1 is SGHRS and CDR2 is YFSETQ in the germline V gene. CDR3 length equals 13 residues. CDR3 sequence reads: CASNELRGETQYF. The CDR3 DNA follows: TGCGCCAGCAACGAATTAAGAGGGGAGACCCAGTACTTC.